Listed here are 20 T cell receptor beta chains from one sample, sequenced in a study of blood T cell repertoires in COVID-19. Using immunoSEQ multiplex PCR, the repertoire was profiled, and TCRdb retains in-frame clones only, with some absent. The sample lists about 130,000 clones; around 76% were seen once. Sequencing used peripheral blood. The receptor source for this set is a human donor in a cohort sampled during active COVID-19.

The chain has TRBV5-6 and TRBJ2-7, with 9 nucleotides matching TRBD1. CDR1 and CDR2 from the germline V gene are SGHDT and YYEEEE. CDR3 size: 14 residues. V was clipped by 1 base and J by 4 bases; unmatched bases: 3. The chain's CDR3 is CASSLWDRDYEQYF. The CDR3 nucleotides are TGTGCCAGCAGCTTGTGGGACAGGGATTACGAGCAGTACTTC.

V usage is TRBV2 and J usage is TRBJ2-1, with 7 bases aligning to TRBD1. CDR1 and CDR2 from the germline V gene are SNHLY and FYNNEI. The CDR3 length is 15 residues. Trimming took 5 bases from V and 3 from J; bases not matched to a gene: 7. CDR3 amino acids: CASSFDRASYNEQFF. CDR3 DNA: TGTGCCAGCAGTTTCGACAGGGCCAGCTACAATGAGCAGTTCTTC. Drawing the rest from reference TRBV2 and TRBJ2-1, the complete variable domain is EPEVTQTPSHQVTQMGQEVILRCVPISNHLYFYWYRQILGQKVEFLVSFYNNEISEKSEIFDDQFSVERPDGSNFTLKIRSTKLEDSAMYFCASSFDRASYNEQFFGPGTRLTVL.

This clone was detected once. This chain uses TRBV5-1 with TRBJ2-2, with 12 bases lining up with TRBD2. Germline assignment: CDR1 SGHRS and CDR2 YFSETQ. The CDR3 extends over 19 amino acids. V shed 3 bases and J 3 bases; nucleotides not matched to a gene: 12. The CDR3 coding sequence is TGCGCCAGCAGCTATCTACCGGCTAGCGGGGGGGCCGACACCGGGGAGCTGTTTTTT. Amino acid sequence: CASSYLPASGGADTGELFF.

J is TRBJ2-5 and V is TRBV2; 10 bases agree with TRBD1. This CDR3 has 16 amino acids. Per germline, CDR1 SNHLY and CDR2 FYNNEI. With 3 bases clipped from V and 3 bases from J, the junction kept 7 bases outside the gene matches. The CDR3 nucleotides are TGTGCCAGCAGTGAGCTGACAGGGGGCCTCAAAGAGACCCAGTACTTC. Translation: CASSELTGGLKETQYF.

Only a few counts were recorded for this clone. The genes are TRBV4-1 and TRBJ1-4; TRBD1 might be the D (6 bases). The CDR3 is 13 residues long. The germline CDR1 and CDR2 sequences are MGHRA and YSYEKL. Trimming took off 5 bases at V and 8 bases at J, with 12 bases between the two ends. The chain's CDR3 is CASSYRVDEKLFF. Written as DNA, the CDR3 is TGCGCCAGCAGCTACAGGGTGGACGAAAAACTGTTTTTT.

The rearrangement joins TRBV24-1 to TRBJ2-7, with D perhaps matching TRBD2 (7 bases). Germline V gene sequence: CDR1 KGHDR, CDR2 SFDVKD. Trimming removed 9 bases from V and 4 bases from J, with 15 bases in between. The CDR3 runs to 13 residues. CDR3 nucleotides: TGTGCCACCCGGGGAGGGGGGTATTACGAGCAGTACTTC. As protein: CATRGGGYYEQYF.

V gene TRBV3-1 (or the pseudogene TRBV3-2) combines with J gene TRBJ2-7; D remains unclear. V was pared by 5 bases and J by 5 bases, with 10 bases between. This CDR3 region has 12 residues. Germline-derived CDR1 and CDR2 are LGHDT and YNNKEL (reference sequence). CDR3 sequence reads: CASSTRSHEQYF. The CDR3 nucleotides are TGTGCCAGCAGCACCCGAAGCCACGAGCAGTACTTC.

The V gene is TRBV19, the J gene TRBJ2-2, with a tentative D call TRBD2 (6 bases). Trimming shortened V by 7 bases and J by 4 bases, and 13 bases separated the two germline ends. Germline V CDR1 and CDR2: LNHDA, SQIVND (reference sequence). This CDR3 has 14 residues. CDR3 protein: CASTNGGSTGELFF. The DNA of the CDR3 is TGTGCCAGTACCAATGGGGGGAGCACCGGGGAGCTGTTTTTT.

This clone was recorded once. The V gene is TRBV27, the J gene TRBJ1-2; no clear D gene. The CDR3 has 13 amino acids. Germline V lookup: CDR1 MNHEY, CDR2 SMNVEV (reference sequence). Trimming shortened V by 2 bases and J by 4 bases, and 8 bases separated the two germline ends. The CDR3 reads CASSLGQPYGYTF. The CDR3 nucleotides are TGTGCCAGCAGTTTAGGGCAGCCCTATGGCTACACCTTC.

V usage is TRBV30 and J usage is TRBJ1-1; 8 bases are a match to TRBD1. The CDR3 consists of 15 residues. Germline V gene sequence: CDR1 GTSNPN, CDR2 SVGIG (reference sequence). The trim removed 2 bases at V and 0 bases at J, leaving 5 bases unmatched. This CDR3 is CAWSRQGNMNTEAFF. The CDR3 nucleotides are TGTGCCTGGAGTCGACAGGGGAACATGAACACTGAAGCTTTCTTT.

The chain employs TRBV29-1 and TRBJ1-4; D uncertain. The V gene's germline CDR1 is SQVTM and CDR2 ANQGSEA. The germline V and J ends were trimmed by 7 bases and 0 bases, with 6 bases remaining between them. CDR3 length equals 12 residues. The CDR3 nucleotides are TGCAGCGGACGGGCAACTAATGAAAAACTGTTTTTT. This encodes CSGRATNEKLFF.

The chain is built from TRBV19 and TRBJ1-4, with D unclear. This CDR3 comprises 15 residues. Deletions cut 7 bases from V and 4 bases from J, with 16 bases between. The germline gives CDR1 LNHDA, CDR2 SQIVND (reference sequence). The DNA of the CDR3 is TGTGCCAGTATTCGAAATTGGGGAGGTAATGAAAAACTGTTTTTT. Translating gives CASIRNWGGNEKLFF. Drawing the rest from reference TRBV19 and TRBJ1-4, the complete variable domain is DGGITQSPKYLFRKEGQNVTLSCEQNLNHDAMYWYRQDPGQGLRLIYYSQIVNDFQKGDIAEGYSVSREKKESFPLTVTSAQKNPTAFYLCASIRNWGGNEKLFFGSGTQLSVL.

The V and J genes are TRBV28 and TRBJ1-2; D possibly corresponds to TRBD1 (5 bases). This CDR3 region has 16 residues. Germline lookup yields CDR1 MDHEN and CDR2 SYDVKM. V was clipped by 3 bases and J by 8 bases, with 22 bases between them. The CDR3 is CASSLGEGLRAIGYTF. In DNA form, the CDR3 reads TGTGCCAGCAGTTTGGGGGAGGGCCTCCGGGCCATAGGCTACACCTTC.

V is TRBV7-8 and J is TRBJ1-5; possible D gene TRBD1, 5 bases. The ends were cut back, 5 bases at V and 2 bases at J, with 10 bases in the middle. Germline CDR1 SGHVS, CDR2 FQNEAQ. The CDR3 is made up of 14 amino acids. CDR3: CASSRPGGNQPQHF. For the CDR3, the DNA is TGTGCCAGCAGCCGTCCGGGGGGCAATCAGCCCCAGCATTTT. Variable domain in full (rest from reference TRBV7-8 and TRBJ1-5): GAGVSQSPRYKVAKRGQDVALRCDPISGHVSLFWYQQALGQGPEFLTYFQNEAQLDKSGLPSDRFFAERPEGSVSTLKIQRTQQEDSAVYLCASSRPGGNQPQHFGDGTRLSIL.

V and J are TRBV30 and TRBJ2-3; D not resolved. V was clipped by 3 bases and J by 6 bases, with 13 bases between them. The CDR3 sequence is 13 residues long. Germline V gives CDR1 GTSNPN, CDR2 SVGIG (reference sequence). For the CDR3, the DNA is TGTGCCTGGAGCTATCAATCTAGGGATACGCAGTATTTT. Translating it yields CAWSYQSRDTQYF.

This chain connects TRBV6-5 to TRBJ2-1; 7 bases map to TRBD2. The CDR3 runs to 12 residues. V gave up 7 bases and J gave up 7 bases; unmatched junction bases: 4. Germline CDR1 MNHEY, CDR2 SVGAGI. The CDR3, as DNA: TGTGCCAGCACTATGGGAGGGAATGAGCAGTTCTTC. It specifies CASTMGGNEQFF.

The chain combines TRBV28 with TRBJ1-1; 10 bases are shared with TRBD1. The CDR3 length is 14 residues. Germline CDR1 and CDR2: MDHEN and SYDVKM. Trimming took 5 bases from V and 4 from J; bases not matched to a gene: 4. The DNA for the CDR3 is TGTGCCAGCAGTCCAGGACAGGGGGGCACTGAAGCTTTCTTT. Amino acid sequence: CASSPGQGGTEAFF.

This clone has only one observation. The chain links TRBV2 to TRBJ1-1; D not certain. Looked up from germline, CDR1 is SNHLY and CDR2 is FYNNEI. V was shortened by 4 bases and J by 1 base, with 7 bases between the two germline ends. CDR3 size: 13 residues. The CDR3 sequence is CASSGRQNTEAFF. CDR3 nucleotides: TGTGCCAGCAGTGGTCGACAGAACACTGAAGCTTTCTTT.

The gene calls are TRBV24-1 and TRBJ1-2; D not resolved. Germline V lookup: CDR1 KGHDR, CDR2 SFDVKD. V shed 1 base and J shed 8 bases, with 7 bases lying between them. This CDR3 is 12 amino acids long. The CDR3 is CATSDFFSGYTF. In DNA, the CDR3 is TGTGCCACCAGTGATTTCTTCTCCGGCTACACCTTC.

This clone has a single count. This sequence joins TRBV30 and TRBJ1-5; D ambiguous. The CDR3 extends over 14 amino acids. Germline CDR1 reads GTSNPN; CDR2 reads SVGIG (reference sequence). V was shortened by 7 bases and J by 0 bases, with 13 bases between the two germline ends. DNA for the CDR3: TGTGCCTTTTCCGTTACAAATAGCAATCAGCCCCAGCATTTT. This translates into CAFSVTNSNQPQHF.